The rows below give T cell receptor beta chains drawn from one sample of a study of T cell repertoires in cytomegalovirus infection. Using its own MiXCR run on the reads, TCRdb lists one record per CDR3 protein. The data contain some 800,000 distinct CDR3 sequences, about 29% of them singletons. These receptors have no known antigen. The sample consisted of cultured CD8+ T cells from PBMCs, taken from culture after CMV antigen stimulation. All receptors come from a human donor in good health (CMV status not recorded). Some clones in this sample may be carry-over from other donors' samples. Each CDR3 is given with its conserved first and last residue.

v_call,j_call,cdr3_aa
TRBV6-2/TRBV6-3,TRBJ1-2,CASKDIDYGYTF
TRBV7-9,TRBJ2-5,CASSLVPLKETQYF
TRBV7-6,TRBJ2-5,CASSATGGQETQYF
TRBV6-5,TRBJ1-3,CASSGGSGNTIYF
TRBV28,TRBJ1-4,CASSFTGFNEKLFF
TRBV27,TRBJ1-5,CASSSGAGSHQPQHF
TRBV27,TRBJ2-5,CASSLAVGGPQETQYF
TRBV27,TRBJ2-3,CASTPRGGPQYTQYF
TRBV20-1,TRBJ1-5,CSARARGRYSNQPQHF
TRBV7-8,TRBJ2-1,CASSRPQAKRNEQFF
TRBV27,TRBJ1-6,CASSYLGGQNSPLHF
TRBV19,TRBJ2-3,CASKGFRNTDTQYF
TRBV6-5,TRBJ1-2,CASSYSGTGGKRNYGYTF
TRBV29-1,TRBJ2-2,CSVEDRGQGTGELFF
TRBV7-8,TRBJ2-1,CASSHGAGQGYDEQFF
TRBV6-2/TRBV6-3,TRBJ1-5,CASGADRLYQPQHF
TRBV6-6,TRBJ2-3,CASSYLGAGDTQYF
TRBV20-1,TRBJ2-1,CSARGTASSYNEQFF
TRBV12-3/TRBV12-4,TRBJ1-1,CASSSRWATEAFF
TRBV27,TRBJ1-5,CASSANLENQPQHF
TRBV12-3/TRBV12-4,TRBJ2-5,CASSFVGGAQETQYF
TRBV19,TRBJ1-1,CATRPGRGTEAFF
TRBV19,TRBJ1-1,CASSIATDEAFF
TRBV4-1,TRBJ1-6,CASSQAGSSYNSPLHF
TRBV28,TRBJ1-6,CASSSFPDEGYNNSHLHF
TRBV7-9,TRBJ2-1,CASSPPGHTYNEQFF
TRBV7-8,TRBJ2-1,CASTSPSFSYNEQFF
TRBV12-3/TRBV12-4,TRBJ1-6,CASSFRTVYSQAYNSPLHF
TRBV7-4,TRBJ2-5,CASSLQQGETQYF
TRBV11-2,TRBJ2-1,CASSQTGTGRYNEQFF
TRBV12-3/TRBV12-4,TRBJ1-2,CASSLDGFTGYTF
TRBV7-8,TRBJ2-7,CASSSLDRGNDEQYF
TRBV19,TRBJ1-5,CASSGRGGVRQPQHF
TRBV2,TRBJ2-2,CASSNPQLGGGELFF
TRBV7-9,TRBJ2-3,CASSPDSAADTQYF
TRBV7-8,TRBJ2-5,CASSEWSGGQETQYF
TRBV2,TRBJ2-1,CASTPGAGGGYNEQFF
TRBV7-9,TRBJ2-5,CASSPRSAPQGTQYF
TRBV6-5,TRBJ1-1,CASSSDRPGPNTEAFF
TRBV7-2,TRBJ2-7,CASSPRDATVPYEQYF
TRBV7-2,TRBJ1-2,CASSPYSTTGNYGYTF
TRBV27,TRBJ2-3,CASSLLNGGTSTDTQYF
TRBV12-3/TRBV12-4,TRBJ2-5,CASSPGTEKYF
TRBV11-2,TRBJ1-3,CASSLEQISGNTIYF
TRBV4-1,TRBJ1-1,CASSQEGLMNTEAFF
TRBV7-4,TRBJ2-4,CASSPPDTSKNIQYF
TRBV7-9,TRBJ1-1,CASSLAYGSGEAFF
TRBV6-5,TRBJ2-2,CASRQPQERDTGELFF